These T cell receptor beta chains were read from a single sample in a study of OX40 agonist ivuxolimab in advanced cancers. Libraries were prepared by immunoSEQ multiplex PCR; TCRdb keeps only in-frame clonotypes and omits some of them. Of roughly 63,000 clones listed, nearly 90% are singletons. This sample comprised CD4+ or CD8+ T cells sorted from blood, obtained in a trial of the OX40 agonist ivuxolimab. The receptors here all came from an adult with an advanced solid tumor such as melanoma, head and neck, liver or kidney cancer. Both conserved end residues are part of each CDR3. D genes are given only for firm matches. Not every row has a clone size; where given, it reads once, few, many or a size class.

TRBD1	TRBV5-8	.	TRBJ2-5	TGTGCCAGCAGCCCCGACAGGGGAACGGAGACCCAGTACTTC	CASSPDRGTETQYF
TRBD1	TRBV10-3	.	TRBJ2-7	TGTGCCATCAGCGCAGGGGGCTACGAGCAGTACTTC	CAISAGGYEQYF
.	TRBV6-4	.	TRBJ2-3	TGTGCCAGCAGTGCCACTACAACAGATACGCAGTATTTT	CASSATTTDTQYF
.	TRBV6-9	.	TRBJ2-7	TGTGCCAGCACCATAGCGGTTCCAAACGAGCAGTACTTC	CASTIAVPNEQYF
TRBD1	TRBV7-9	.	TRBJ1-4	TGTGCCAGCAGCCGCGGACAGGCTGTTAATGAAAAACTGTTTTTT	CASSRGQAVNEKLFF
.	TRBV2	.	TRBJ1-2	TGTGCCAGCCAATGGGTCCATGGCTACACCTTC	CASQWVHGYTF
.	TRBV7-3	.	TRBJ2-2	TGTGCCAGCAGCTTAAATGGACCGGCGAACACCGGGGAGCTGTTTTTT	CASSLNGPANTGELFF
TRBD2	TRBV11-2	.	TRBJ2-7	TGTGCCAGCAGCCTCGGGACTAGCGGGGGGAACGAGCAGTACTTC	CASSLGTSGGNEQYF
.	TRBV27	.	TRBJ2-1	TGTGCCAGCCCCGAAACCGTGCAGGGGAGGGAGAATGAGCAGTTCTTC	CASPETVQGRENEQFF
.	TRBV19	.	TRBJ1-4	TGTGCCAGTAGTATAGATCCTCCTGGAACTAATGAAAAACTGTTTTTT	CASSIDPPGTNEKLFF
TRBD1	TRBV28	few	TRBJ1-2	TGTGCCAGCGGCTCAGGGGGCCCCTACTATAACTATGGCTACACCTTC	CASGSGGPYYNYGYTF
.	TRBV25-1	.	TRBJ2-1	TGTGCCAGCAGCTCCAACCTAGGGCACTACTACAATGAGCAGTTCTTC	CASSSNLGHYYNEQFF
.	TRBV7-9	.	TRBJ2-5	TGTGCCAGCAGCTTGAAAAGGGGCGGCCGGGAGACCCAGTACTTC	CASSLKRGGRETQYF
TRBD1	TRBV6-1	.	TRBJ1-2	TGTGCCAGCAGTGAATTTGGACAGGGGGCTAACTATGGCTACACCTTC	CASSEFGQGANYGYTF
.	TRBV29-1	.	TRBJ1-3	TGCAGCGTCCTCCGGAGGGAAAACACCATATATTTT	CSVLRRENTIYF
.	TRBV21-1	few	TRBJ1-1	TGTGCCAGCAGCCCTGGGGGGGGAACTGAAGCTTTCTTT	CASSPGGGTEAFF
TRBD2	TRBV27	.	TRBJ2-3	TGTGCCAGCAGTTTACTGTCTAGCGGAGGTGGGGCAGATACGCAGTATTTT	CASSLLSSGGGADTQYF
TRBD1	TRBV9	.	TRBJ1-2	TGTGCCAGCAGCGGCTCCGGGACAGGCGACTATGGCTACACCTTC	CASSGSGTGDYGYTF
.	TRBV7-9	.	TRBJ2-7	TGTGCCAGCAGCCCCCTCTTGATCGGGGCCCGTTGGGAGCAGTACTTC	CASSPLLIGARWEQYF
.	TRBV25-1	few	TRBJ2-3	TGTGCCAGCAGCTTACTAGGAACGCAGTATTTT	CASSLLGTQYF
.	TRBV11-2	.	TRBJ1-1	TGTGCCAGCAGCTTATTTGGGGGGGATAGAAATGAAGCTTTCTTT	CASSLFGGDRNEAFF
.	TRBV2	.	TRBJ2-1	TGTGCCAGCACCAGCAGCAAGGCCACAATTTACAATGAGCAGTTCTTC	CASTSSKATIYNEQFF
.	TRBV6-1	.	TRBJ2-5	TGTGCCAGCAGTGAATCTTGGGGAGCGGAGACCCAGTACTTC	CASSESWGAETQYF
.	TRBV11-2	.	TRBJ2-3	TGTGCCAGCAGCTGGGGGGATACGCAGTATTTT	CASSWGDTQYF
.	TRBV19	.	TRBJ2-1	TGTGCCAGTAGTATAGAAGGCAATGAGCAGTTCTTC	CASSIEGNEQFF
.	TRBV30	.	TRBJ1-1	TGTGCCTGGAGTCAGTCGGGGATGGGGGCTGAAGCTTTCTTT	CAWSQSGMGAEAFF
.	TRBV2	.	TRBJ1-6	TGTGCCAGCAGTCGCTCCCGTAATTCACCCCTCCACTTT	CASSRSRNSPLHF
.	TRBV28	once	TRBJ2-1	TGTGCCAGCAGTCCCTCGAAGGGAGGGGGAGTCTACAATGAGCAGTTCTTC	CASSPSKGGGVYNEQFF
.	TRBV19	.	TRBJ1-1	TGTGCCAGTAGTATTAGAAGCGATCTGAACACTGAAGCTTTCTTT	CASSIRSDLNTEAFF
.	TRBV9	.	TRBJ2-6	TGTGCCAGCAGCACCGAGGGGTCTGGGGCCAACGTCCTGACTTTC	CASSTEGSGANVLTF
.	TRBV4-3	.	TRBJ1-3	TGCGCCAGCAGCCAAGACCCAGGAGGAGGAAACACCATATATTTT	CASSQDPGGGNTIYF
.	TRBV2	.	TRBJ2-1	TGTGCCAGCGACAAAGCGGTCTCCTACAATGAGCAGTTCTTC	CASDKAVSYNEQFF
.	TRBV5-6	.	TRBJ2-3	TGTGCCAGCAGCTTCGGGACCCCTCAGGATACGCAGTATTTT	CASSFGTPQDTQYF
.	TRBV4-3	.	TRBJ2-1	TGCGCCAGCAGCCGAACGTTGAGCTCCTACAATGAGCAGTTCTTC	CASSRTLSSYNEQFF
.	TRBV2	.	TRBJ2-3	TGTGCCAGCAGATATGAGGGGTTACGAACAGATACGCAGTATTTT	CASRYEGLRTDTQYF
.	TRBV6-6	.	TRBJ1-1	TGTGCCAGCAGTTACGGGGGAGGCACTGAAGCTTTCTTT	CASSYGGGTEAFF
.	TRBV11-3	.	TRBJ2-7	TGTGCCAGCAGCTTAGATCACGACCCTCGGGGCGAGCAGTACTTC	CASSLDHDPRGEQYF
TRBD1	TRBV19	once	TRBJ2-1	TGTGCCAGTAGTGTCGGGACAGGGGTGACCTACAATGAGCAGTTCTTC	CASSVGTGVTYNEQFF
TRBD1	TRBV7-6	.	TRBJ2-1	TGTGCCAGCAGCTTTGAACAGGGGGCGGATGAGCAGTTCTTC	CASSFEQGADEQFF
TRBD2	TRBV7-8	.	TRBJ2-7	TGTGCCAGCGGTGGACTAGCGGGAGCCTACGAGCAGTACTTC	CASGGLAGAYEQYF
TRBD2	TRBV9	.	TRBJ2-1	TGTGCCAGCAGCGTTAGCGGGAGTAGGAATGAGCAGTTCTTC	CASSVSGSRNEQFF
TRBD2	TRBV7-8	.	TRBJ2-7	TGTGCCAGCAGCGTCGGGACTAGCTACGAGCAGTACTTC	CASSVGTSYEQYF